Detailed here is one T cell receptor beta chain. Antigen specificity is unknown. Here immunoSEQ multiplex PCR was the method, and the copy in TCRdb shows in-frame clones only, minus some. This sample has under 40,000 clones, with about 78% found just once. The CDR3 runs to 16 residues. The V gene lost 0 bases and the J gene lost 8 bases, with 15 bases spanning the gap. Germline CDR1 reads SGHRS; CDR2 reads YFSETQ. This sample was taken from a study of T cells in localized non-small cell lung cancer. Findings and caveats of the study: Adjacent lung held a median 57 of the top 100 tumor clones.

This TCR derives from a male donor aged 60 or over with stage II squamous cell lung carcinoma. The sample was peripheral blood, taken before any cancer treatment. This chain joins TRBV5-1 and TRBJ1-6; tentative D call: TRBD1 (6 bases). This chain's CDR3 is CASSLANGGADSPLHF. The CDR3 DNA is TGCGCCAGCAGCTTGGCCAACGGGGGGGCGGATTCACCCCTCCACTTT.